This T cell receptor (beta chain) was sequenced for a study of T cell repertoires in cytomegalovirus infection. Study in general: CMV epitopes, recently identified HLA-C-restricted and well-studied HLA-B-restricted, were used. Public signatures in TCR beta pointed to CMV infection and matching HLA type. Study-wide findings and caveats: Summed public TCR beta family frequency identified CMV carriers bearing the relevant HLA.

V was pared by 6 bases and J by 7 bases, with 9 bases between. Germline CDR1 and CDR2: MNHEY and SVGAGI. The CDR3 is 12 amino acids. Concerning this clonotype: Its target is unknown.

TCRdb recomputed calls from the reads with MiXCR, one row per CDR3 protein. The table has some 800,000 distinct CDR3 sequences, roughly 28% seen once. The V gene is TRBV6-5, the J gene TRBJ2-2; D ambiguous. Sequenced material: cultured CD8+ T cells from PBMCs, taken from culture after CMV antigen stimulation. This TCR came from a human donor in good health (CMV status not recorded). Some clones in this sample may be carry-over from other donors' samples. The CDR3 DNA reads TGTGCCAGCAGACACGGCGACGGGGAGCTGTTTTTT. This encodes CASRHGDGELFF.